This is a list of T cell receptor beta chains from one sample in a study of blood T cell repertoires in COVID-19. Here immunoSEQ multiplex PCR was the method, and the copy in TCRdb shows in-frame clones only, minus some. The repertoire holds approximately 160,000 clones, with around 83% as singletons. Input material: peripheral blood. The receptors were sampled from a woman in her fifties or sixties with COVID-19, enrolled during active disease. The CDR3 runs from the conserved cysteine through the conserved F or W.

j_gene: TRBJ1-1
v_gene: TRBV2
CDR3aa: CASSEEQGSQAFF

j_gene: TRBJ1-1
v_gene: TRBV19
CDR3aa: CASSIETGEAFF

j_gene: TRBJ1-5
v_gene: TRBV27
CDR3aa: CASRGLSNQPQHF

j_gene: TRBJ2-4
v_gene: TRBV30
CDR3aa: CAWSVGTSGGQNIQYF

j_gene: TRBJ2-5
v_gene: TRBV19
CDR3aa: CASSSSYLETQYF

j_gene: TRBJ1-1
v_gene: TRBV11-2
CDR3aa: CASRQQNMNTEAFF

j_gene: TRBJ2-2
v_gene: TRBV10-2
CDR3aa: CASSVPGDTGELFF

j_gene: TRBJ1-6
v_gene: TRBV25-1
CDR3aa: CASSGVGGYNSPLHF

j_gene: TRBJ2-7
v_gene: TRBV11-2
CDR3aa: CASSPGLAGTYEQYF

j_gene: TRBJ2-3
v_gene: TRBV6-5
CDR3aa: CASSRDGQSTDTQYF

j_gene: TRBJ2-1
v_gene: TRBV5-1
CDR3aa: CASSWTSGSVNEQFF

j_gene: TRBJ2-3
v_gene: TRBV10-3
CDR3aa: CAISGGGATDTQYF

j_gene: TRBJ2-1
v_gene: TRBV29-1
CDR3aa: CSVENLRGLAANEQFF

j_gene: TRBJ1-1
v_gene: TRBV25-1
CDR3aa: CASSKGQGATEAFF

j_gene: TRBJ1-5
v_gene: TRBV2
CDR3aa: CASSLQGPNQPQHF

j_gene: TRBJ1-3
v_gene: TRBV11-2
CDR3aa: CASSLSDVGTIYF

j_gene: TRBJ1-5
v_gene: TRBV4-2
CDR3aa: CASSQASGGGQPQHF

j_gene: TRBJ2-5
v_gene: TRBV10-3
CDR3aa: CAISEASGGRETQYF

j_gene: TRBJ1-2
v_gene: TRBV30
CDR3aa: CAWSEPKNSYTF

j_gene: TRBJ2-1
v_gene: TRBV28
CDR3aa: CASSFGASGYNEQFF

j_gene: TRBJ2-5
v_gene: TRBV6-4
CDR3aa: CASSAQGGETQYF

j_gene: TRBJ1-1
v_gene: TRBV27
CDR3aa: CASSRTGTGNTEAFF

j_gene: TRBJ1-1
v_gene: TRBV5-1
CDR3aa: CASSITGQGYTEAFF

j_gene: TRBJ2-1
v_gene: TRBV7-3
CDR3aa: CASSAASGGHYNEQFF

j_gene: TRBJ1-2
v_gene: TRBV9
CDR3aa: CASSVGRSYGYTF

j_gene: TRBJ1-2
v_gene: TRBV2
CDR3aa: CASNGQGGLYGYTF

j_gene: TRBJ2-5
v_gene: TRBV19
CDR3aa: CASRSQGQATETQYF

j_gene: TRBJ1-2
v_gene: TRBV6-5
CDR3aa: CASRTGGPLNYGYTF

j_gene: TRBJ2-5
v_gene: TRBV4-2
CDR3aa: CASSQVEASGETQYF

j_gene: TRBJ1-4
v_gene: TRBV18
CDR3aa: CASSLTGGKNEKLFF

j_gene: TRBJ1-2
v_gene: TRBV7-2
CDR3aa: CASSLGRTNYGYTF

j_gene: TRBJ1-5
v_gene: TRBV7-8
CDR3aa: CASSLGGTGRRNQPQHF

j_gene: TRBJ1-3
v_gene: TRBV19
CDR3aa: CASKATGSSGNTIYF

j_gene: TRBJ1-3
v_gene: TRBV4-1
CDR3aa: CASSLQQGTSGNTIYF

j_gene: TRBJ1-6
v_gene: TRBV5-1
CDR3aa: CASSPVGGTLHF

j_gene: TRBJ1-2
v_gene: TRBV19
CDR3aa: CASRRQGPTNYGYTF

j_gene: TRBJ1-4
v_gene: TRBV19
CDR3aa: CASSLGQINEKLFF

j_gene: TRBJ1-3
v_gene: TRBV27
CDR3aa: CASREGHTIYF

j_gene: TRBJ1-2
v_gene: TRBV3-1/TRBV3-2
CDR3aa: CASSQWDRPNYGYTF

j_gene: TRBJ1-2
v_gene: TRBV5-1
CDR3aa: CASSSLPGHRDGYTF

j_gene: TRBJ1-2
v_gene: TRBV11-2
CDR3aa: CASSVDRGNYGYTF

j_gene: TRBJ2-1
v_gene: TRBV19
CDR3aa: CASSIAWTQYNEQFF

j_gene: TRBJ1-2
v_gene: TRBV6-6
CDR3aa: CASRPGLGRAGDYGYTF

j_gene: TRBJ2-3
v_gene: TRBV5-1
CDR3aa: CASSLGGGGWITDTQYF

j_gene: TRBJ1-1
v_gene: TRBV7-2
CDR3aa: CASRDRGLGTEAFF

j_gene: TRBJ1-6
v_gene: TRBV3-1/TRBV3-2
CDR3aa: CASSRQVLNSPLHF

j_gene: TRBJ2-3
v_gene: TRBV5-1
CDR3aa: CASSLVVGRVQDTQYF

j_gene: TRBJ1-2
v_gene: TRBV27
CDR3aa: CASSERVTNYGYTF

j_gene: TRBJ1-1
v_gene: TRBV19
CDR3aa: CASSIRGSTEAFF

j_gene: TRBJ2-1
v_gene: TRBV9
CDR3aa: CASSVVGGGLYEQFF

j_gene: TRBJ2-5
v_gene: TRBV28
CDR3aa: CASSTGGRGETQYF

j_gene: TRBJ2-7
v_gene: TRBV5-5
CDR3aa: CASSSTTSVGYEQYF

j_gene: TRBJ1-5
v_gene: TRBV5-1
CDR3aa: CASSWGQGNQPQHF

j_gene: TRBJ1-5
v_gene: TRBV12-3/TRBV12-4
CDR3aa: CASSFGENQPQHF

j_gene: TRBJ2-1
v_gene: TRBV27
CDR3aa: CASSSRSRSPNNEQFF

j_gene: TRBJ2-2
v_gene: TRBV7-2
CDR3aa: CASSWGQPPGELFF

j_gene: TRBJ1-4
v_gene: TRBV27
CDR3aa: CASSFWGGNEKLFF

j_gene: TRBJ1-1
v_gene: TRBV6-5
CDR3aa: CATTLGAGRNTEAFF

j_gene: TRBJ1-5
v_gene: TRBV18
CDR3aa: CASSRSGADQPQHF

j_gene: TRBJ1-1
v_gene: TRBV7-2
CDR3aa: CASSLNQANTEAFF